Listed here are 30 T cell receptor beta chains from one sample, sequenced in a study of blood T cell repertoires in COVID-19. Here immunoSEQ multiplex PCR was the method, and the copy in TCRdb shows in-frame clones only, minus some. The table lists some 17,000 clones, around 90% of them singletons. The material sequenced was peripheral blood. These receptors all come from a man aged 55 to 70 with active COVID-19.

The chain carries TRBV11-2 and TRBJ2-2; unclear D gene. Trimming cost V 4 bases and J 0 bases, with 15 bases left between them. From germline, CDR1 is SGHAT and CDR2 FQNNGV. There are 17 residues in the CDR3. CDR3 residues: CASSSRPPRANTGELFF. As DNA, the CDR3 is TGTGCCAGCAGCTCCCGTCCCCCCCGGGCGAACACCGGGGAGCTGTTTTTT.

This rearrangement joins TRBV18 to TRBJ1-4; 10 bases are shared with TRBD1. This CDR3 region has 15 residues. The ends lost 5 bases at V and 8 bases at J; junction bases unmatched: 8. In germline, CDR1 is KGHSH, CDR2 LQKENI. The CDR3 here is CASSNSGTGVEKLFF. CDR3 DNA sequence: TGTGCCAGCTCAAACTCCGGGACAGGGGTAGAAAAACTGTTTTTT.

The chain recombines TRBV11-2 with TRBJ1-3; 7 nucleotides line up with TRBD1. Germline CDR1 reads SGHAT; CDR2 reads FQNNGV. J lost 4 bases, V lost 1 base, and 4 bases had no gene match. The CDR3 has 15 residues. This CDR3 is CASSLAGQRGNTIYF. CDR3 coding DNA: TGTGCCAGCAGCTTAGCGGGACAGAGGGGAAACACCATATATTTT.

This clone was seen a handful of times. The gene calls are TRBV5-1 and TRBJ2-7; the match to TRBD1 covers 7 bases. This CDR3 contains 15 residues. Unmatched junction bases numbered 9, after V lost 4 bases and J lost 2 bases. The germline CDR1 and CDR2 sequences are SGHRS and YFSETQ. As DNA, the CDR3 is TGCGCCAGCAGCCACGTGATAGGGACAGCCTACGAGCAGTACGTC. Its translation: CASSHVIGTAYEQYV.

The genes are TRBV28 and TRBJ2-5; 7 nucleotides agree with TRBD1. The CDR3 extends over 14 amino acids. The germline gives CDR1 MDHEN, CDR2 SYDVKM. Losses at the gene ends were 7 bases for V and 2 bases for J; bases not matched to a gene: 7. CDR3 loop: CASKSTGAQETQYF. The CDR3, as DNA: TGTGCCAGCAAAAGCACAGGGGCGCAAGAGACCCAGTACTTC.

This clone was seen just once. The rearrangement joins TRBV6-4 to TRBJ1-1; 9 nucleotides agree with TRBD1. With 5 bases clipped from V and 8 bases from J, the junction kept 9 bases outside the gene matches. This CDR3 region has 14 residues. Germline loops: CDR1 MRHNA, CDR2 SNTAGT. CDR3 sequence reads: CASSFEIDRGEAFF. The CDR3 DNA follows: TGTGCCAGCAGTTTTGAAATCGACAGGGGGGAAGCTTTCTTT.

The V gene is TRBV4-1, the J gene TRBJ1-2; a weak D match, TRBD1 (5 bases). CDR3 length equals 16 residues. V was cut by 1 base and J by 0 bases, with 12 bases left in between. Germline values: CDR1 MGHRA, CDR2 YSYEKL. The CDR3 DNA follows: TGCGCCAGCAGCCAAGGAACAGGCCTATCTAACTATGGCTACACCTTC. Translation gives CASSQGTGLSNYGYTF.

This chain connects TRBV5-4 to TRBJ2-3; 12 nucleotides line up with TRBD2. This CDR3 region has 18 residues. Trimming cost V 4 bases and J 3 bases; bases outside gene matches: 12. Germline CDR1 and CDR2: SGHNT and YYREEE (reference sequence). Here the CDR3 reads CASSGLAGSVLRTDTQYF. The DNA for the CDR3 is TGTGCCAGCAGCGGACTAGCGGGGTCCGTATTGCGGACAGATACGCAGTATTTT. Full variable domain (remainder filled in from reference TRBV5-4 and TRBJ2-3): ETGVTQSPTHLIKTRGQQVTLRCSSQSGHNTVSWYQQALGQGPQFIFQYYREEENGRGNFPPRFSGLQFPNYSSELNVNALELDDSALYLCASSGLAGSVLRTDTQYFGPGTRLTVL.

CDR3 region: CASSESGHSYEQYV. CDR3 in DNA: TGCGCCAGCAGTGAGTCGGGGCATTCCTACGAGCAGTACGTC. V is TRBV10-2 and J is TRBJ2-7, with a weak D call TRBD1 (5 bases). Germline V gives CDR1 WSHSY, CDR2 SAAADI. The CDR3 covers 14 residues. V gave up 0 bases and J gave up 1 base, with 7 bases separating them.

Only a few counts were recorded for this clone. The V and J genes are TRBV25-1 and TRBJ2-5; tentative D call: TRBD2 (5 bases). Germline V lookup: CDR1 MGHDK, CDR2 SYGVNS. Deletions cut 2 bases from V and 0 bases from J, with 7 bases between. The CDR3 extends over 14 amino acids. As DNA, the CDR3 is TGTGCCAGCAGTGAACGAGGGCACCAAGAGACCCAGTACTTC. It yields the protein CASSERGHQETQYF. Filled out from reference TRBV25-1 and TRBJ2-5, the complete variable domain reads EADIYQTPRYLVIGTGKKITLECSQTMGHDKMYWYQQDPGMELHLIHYSYGVNSTEKGDLSSESTVSRIRTEHFPLTLESARPSHTSQYLCASSERGHQETQYFGPGTRLLVL.

This sequence joins TRBV6-6 and TRBJ2-3; the D is unclear. CDR3 size: 14 residues. Germline V lookup: CDR1 MNHNY, CDR2 SVGAGI (reference sequence). Deletions cut 0 bases from V and 5 bases from J, with 9 bases between. CDR3 in amino acids: CASSYSMGLDTQYF. The CDR3 DNA sequence: TGTGCCAGCAGTTACTCGATGGGCCTAGATACGCAGTATTTT.

J is TRBJ1-2 and V is TRBV7-3; the match to TRBD1 covers 7 bases. In germline, CDR1 is SGHTA, CDR2 FQGTGA. V trimming: 4 bases; J trimming: 4 bases; junction bases outside the gene matches: 6. The CDR3 has 14 amino acids. The CDR3 here is CASSSDRVSYGYTF. DNA of the CDR3: TGTGCCAGCAGCTCCGACAGGGTTAGCTATGGCTACACCTTC.

This chain uses TRBV29-1 with TRBJ1-2, with 9 bases matching TRBD1. V lost 6 bases, J lost 4 bases, and 6 bases stayed unmatched. The CDR3 loop spans 13 amino acids. The germline CDR1 and CDR2 sequences are SQVTM and ANQGSEA. CDR3 DNA: TGCAGCGTATCCACAGGGGGCAGCTATGGCTACACCTTC. Protein sequence: CSVSTGGSYGYTF.

The chain employs TRBV9 and TRBJ1-6, with unresolved D. The CDR3 length is 15 residues. V was cut by 4 bases and J by 7 bases, with 15 bases left in between. The V gene's germline CDR1 is SGDLS and CDR2 YYNGEE. DNA for the CDR3: TGTGCCAGCAGCTCCCTTTCCCCCGGGAATTCACCCCTCCACTTT. Translated: CASSSLSPGNSPLHF.

The rearrangement links TRBV15 to TRBJ1-1; D perhaps matches TRBD1 (5 bases). Trimming left V 4 bases short and J 1 base short, with 13 bases between. The CDR3 runs 15 residues. The germline CDR1 and CDR2 sequences are LNHNV and YYDKDF (reference sequence). Here the CDR3 DNA reads TGTGCCACCAGCACTGGTGGGGCACAGAACACTGAAGCTTTCTTT. Its protein product is CATSTGGAQNTEAFF.

The count of this clone is one. V gene TRBV19 combines with J gene TRBJ2-3, with 10 bases that match TRBD2. Germline V gene data show CDR1 as LNHDA and CDR2 as SQIVND (reference sequence). V lost 4 bases and J lost 6; bases outside the gene matches: 4. The CDR3 contains 14 residues. The CDR3 nucleotides read TGTGCCAGTAGTACAGAGCGGGGGGGGGATACGCAGTATTTT. It specifies CASSTERGGDTQYF.

This chain uses TRBV5-1 with TRBJ2-2; 7 bases are a match to TRBD1. Per germline, CDR1 SGHRS and CDR2 YFSETQ. The CDR3 has 16 amino acids. Trimming removed 4 bases from V and 3 bases from J; junction bases left unmatched: 9. CDR3 residues: CASSSMGQGDTGELFF. The CDR3 region has the DNA TGCGCCAGCAGCAGTATGGGGCAGGGGGACACCGGGGAGCTGTTTTTT.

The gene calls are TRBV5-5 and TRBJ1-2, with D possibly matching TRBD1 (5 bases). CDR3 size: 16 residues. Germline V lookup: CDR1 SGHKS, CDR2 YYEKEE (reference sequence). V was pared by 6 bases and J by 7 bases, with 25 bases between. CDR3 nucleotide sequence: TGTGCCAGCACCATCGTCCCCCTCCAGGGTATAGGTGGCTACACCTTC. Translated: CASTIVPLQGIGGYTF.

The V call is TRBV11-2, the J call TRBJ1-1; 7 bases map to TRBD1. CDR1 is SGHAT and CDR2 is FQNNGV in the germline V gene. The trim removed 1 base at V and 5 bases at J, leaving 4 bases unmatched. CDR3 length: 14 residues. The CDR3: CASSLGRGDTEAFF. In DNA form, the CDR3 reads TGTGCCAGCAGCTTAGGCAGGGGGGATACTGAAGCTTTCTTT.

This sequence joins TRBV19 and TRBJ2-7; 7 bases map to TRBD2. The CDR3 runs to 18 residues. In germline, CDR1 is LNHDA, CDR2 SQIVND (reference sequence). The J segment lost 1 base and the V segment lost 4 bases, leaving 16 bases of the junction unmatched. Here the CDR3 reads CASSKPSGRAATSYEQYF. CDR3 nucleotides: TGTGCCAGTAGTAAACCCTCTGGGAGGGCCGCAACTTCCTACGAGCAGTACTTC.

This clone came up once. V and J are TRBV2 and TRBJ1-2; TRBD1 matches 8 bases. There are 17 residues in the CDR3. CDR1 SNHLY and CDR2 FYNNEI come from the germline V gene. V lost 4 bases and J lost 7; bases outside the gene matches: 17. The CDR3 region has the DNA TGTGCCAGCAGTGGGTCAAGATATCAGGGGGCTTCGGGTGGCTACACCTTC. Its translation is CASSGSRYQGASGGYTF.

The CDR3 sequence: CASSLIDLGKNYGYTF. In nucleotides, the CDR3 is TGCGCCAGCAGCTTGATAGACCTAGGTAAAAACTATGGCTACACCTTC. This chain uses TRBV5-1 with TRBJ1-2; D not certain. The length of the CDR3 is 16 residues. Germline assignment: CDR1 SGHRS and CDR2 YFSETQ. Trimming took off 1 base at V and 2 bases at J, with 15 bases between the two ends.

In its sample, this clone was seen a few times. The J gene is TRBJ1-2, the V gene TRBV6-2 or TRBV6-3, with 8 nucleotides matching TRBD1. The germline V gene has CDR1 MNHEY and CDR2 SVGEGT. The V segment lost 0 bases and the J segment 1 base; nucleotides outside the gene matches: 7. The CDR3 spans 17 residues. The DNA of the CDR3 is TGTGCCAGCAGTTACTCCAGGACAGGGATGGGTAACTATGGCTACACCTTC. This codes for CASSYSRTGMGNYGYTF.

The V and J genes are TRBV5-8 and TRBJ2-1; 8 bases line up with TRBD2. Germline loops: CDR1 SGHTS, CDR2 YDEGEE. The CDR3 totals 15 residues. V dropped 4 bases and J dropped 1; count of bases not matched to a gene: 4. CDR3 DNA sequence: TGTGCCAGCAGCCTAGGGACTAGGTCCTACAATGAGCAGTTCTTC. It translates to CASSLGTRSYNEQFF.

The chain uses TRBV5-4 and TRBJ1-2; D gene ambiguous. The CDR3 sequence is 14 residues long. Per germline, CDR1 SGHNT and CDR2 YYREEE (reference sequence). Trimming shortened V by 3 bases and J by 4 bases, and 13 bases separated the two germline ends. The CDR3 is CASSSTSYFYGYTF. The CDR3 region has the DNA TGTGCCAGCAGCTCGACATCCTACTTCTATGGCTACACCTTC.

V and J are TRBV27 and TRBJ2-7; TRBD1 is a possible D gene (6 bases). Germline CDR1 is MNHEY and CDR2 is SMNVEV (reference sequence). The CDR3 has 15 residues. V lost 4 bases to trimming and J lost 3 bases, with 16 bases between them. The DNA of the CDR3 is TGTGCCAGCAGTTCCGTCAGTGCAGGGGACTACGAGCAGTACTTC. Residues: CASSSVSAGDYEQYF.

The V gene is TRBV20-1, the J gene TRBJ1-1, with 7 bases identical to TRBD1. Germline CDR1 and CDR2: DFQATT and SNEGSKA (reference sequence). This CDR3 is 11 amino acids long. CDR3 in DNA: TGCAGGACGACAGGGTTGGCTGAAGCTTTCTTT. Translating gives CRTTGLAEAFF.

The chain recombines TRBV27 with TRBJ2-2; D ambiguous. V was trimmed by 2 bases and J by 3 bases, leaving 7 bases between them. The CDR3 contains 14 residues. The germline V gene encodes CDR1 MNHEY and CDR2 SMNVEV (reference sequence). The CDR3 region is CASSLMADTGELFF. In nucleotides, the CDR3 is TGTGCCAGCAGTTTAATGGCAGACACCGGGGAGCTGTTTTTT.

The CDR3 region is CASRPTGVLLHF. DNA of the CDR3: TGTGCCAGCAGACCGACAGGGGTACTCCTCCACTTT. The chain combines TRBV7-2 with TRBJ1-6; 8 nucleotides align to TRBD1. Germline V CDR1 and CDR2: SGHTA, FQGNSA. The CDR3 length is 12 residues. J was trimmed by 15 bases and V by 6 bases; bases with no gene match: 7.

A single count supports this clone. V is TRBV10-1 and J is TRBJ2-3; 13 positions agree with TRBD2. Germline CDR1 WNHNN, CDR2 SYGVQD (reference sequence). This CDR3 is built from 18 residues. V gave up 6 bases and J gave up 6 bases; unmatched junction bases: 15. Here the CDR3 reads CASSAGLLAGGIYDTQYF. The CDR3 DNA follows: TGCGCCAGCAGCGCGGGCCTACTAGCGGGGGGGATCTACGATACGCAGTATTTT.